The next 13 T cell receptor beta chains were all read from a single sample in a study of regulatory T cells in long-lasting Graves disease. CDR3-region Arm-PCR and iRepertoire HTBI primers produced the TCR beta libraries. TCRdb called the multiplex PCR reads again in MiXCR, with one record for every CDR3 protein. The table has 350,000 to 500,000 distinct CDR3 sequences, around 17% seen once. Time point noted: newly diagnosed GD, antithyroid drugs for less than 3 months. Researchers made the TCR library from RNA that was extracted from PBMCs. The sample was also reused in another study, on T cells in Graves' hyperthyroidism and ophthalmopathy.

The specimen was peripheral blood mononuclear cells (PBMCs), collected at new diagnosis, from a patient treated with antithyroid drugs. These receptors came from a woman younger than 30 with Graves disease.

V gene TRBV6-1 combines with J gene TRBJ2-1, with no clear D. The V gene's germline CDR1 is MNHNS and CDR2 SASEGT. Trimming stripped 5 bases from V and 10 bases from J, with 9 bases between. This CDR3 has 11 residues. The CDR3 nucleotides read TGTGCCAGCAGTAGCCTAGGAGAGCAGTTCTTC. Translation gives CASSSLGEQFF.

This clonotype was counted many times. CDR3 residues: CASSLGGRGSTDTQYF. Here the CDR3 DNA reads TGCGCCAGCAGCTTGGGTGGGCGAGGTTCCACAGATACGCAGTATTTT. V usage is TRBV5-1 and J usage is TRBJ2-3; the D is unclear. The CDR3 contains 16 residues. CDR1 SGHRS and CDR2 YFSETQ come from the germline V gene. The ends were cut back, 0 bases at V and 2 bases at J, with 13 bases in the middle.

The chain joins TRBV20-1 to TRBJ2-7; unclear D gene. The V end was cut by 6 bases, the J end by 0 bases, with 12 bases between. The germline V gene has CDR1 DFQATT and CDR2 SNEGSKA (reference sequence). The length of the CDR3 is 13 residues. CDR3 in amino acids: CSADQASSYEQYF. The CDR3 bases are TGCAGTGCCGATCAGGCGAGCTCCTACGAGCAGTACTTC.

This chain connects TRBV7-3 to TRBJ1-2, with TRBD1 identical over 10 bases. Per germline, CDR1 SGHTA and CDR2 FQGTGA. After removal of 1 base from V and 6 bases from J, the junction contained 2 bases not matched to a gene. This CDR3 has 14 amino acids. CDR3: CASSLIGTGDGYTF. CDR3 bases: TGTGCCAGCAGCTTAATAGGGACAGGGGATGGCTACACCTTC.

This chain uses TRBV2 with TRBJ2-5; 11 bases match TRBD2. The CDR3 covers 13 residues. The V and J ends lost 9 bases and 5 bases, in that order; junction bases with no gene match: 5. Germline V gives CDR1 SNHLY, CDR2 FYNNEI. CDR3 sequence: CASKLAGVETQYF. In DNA form, the CDR3 reads TGTGCCAGTAAACTAGCGGGAGTGGAGACCCAGTACTTC. The whole variable domain, remainder taken from reference TRBV2 and TRBJ2-5, is EPEVTQTPSHQVTQMGQEVILRCVPISNHLYFYWYRQILGQKVEFLVSFYNNEISEKSEIFDDQFSVERPDGSNFTLKIRSTKLEDSAMYFCASKLAGVETQYFGPGTRLLVL.

This clonotype was detected many times. V and J are TRBV28 and TRBJ1-1; 9 positions match TRBD1. The junction had 12 bases not matched to a gene; V was cut back by 2 bases and J by 8 bases. The CDR3 is made up of 16 amino acids. The germline gives CDR1 MDHEN, CDR2 SYDVKM. CDR3 residues: CASSLPIPGQGGEAFF. The CDR3 DNA reads TGTGCCAGCAGTTTACCAATTCCGGGACAGGGCGGGGAAGCTTTCTTT.

The chain joins TRBV11-1 to TRBJ2-5; D may match TRBD1 or TRBD2 (5 bases each). The CDR3 is 16 residues long. The V and J ends lost 3 bases and 2 bases respectively, with 16 bases between them. Germline V gene lookup returns CDR1 SGHAT and CDR2 FQDESV (reference sequence). CDR3 DNA: TGTGCCAGCAGCTTTACCGGGGCCGGGAAGCAAGAGACCCAGTACTTC. Translated: CASSFTGAGKQETQYF.

In its sample, this clonotype was seen many times. V usage is TRBV2 and J usage is TRBJ2-7, with D maybe TRBD1 (6 bases). Trimming took off 0 bases at V and 3 bases at J, with 12 bases between the two ends. Germline-derived CDR1 and CDR2 are SNHLY and FYNNEI. This CDR3 is built from 15 residues. CDR3 DNA: TGTGCCAGCAGTGAAGCGGGGGCCCTCGACTACGAGCAGTACTTC. Protein sequence: CASSEAGALDYEQYF. Full variable domain (missing parts from reference TRBV2 and TRBJ2-7): EPEVTQTPSHQVTQMGQEVILRCVPISNHLYFYWYRQILGQKVEFLVSFYNNEISEKSEIFDDQFSVERPDGSNFTLKIRSTKLEDSAMYFCASSEAGALDYEQYFGPGTRLTVT.

The table lists this clonotype with many counts. The chain is built from TRBV7-6 and TRBJ2-1; D may be TRBD2 (6 bases). V was shortened by 5 bases and J by 5 bases, with 16 bases between the two germline ends. Germline CDR1 is SGHVS and CDR2 is FNYEAQ. CDR3 length: 15 amino acids. Written as DNA, the CDR3 is TGTGCCAGCAGCCCGCTGACTAGTTTCAACAATGAGCAGTTCTTC. It encodes CASSPLTSFNNEQFF.

In its sample, this clonotype was seen many times. The V and J genes are TRBV12-3 or TRBV12-4 and TRBJ2-3; 8 nucleotides agree with TRBD1. Losses at the gene ends were 6 bases for V and 0 bases for J; bases not matched to a gene: 8. This CDR3 comprises 16 residues. Written as DNA, the CDR3 is TGTGCCAGCAGGGCGACAGGGGTCTCTAGCACAGATACGCAGTATTTT. Protein product: CASRATGVSSTDTQYF.

This clonotype was seen at least ten times. V usage is TRBV6-2 or TRBV6-3 and J usage is TRBJ2-1, with TRBD2 matching 8 bases. CDR1 is MNHEY and CDR2 is SVGEGT in the germline V gene. The CDR3 contains 15 residues. V was pared by 1 base and J by 2 bases, with 1 base of the junction left unmatched. CDR3 bases: TGTGCCAGCAGTTACTTAGCGGGAACCTACAATGAGCAGTTCTTC. Residues: CASSYLAGTYNEQFF.

The chain recombines TRBV29-1 with TRBJ1-2; D is possibly TRBD1 (5 bases). The V and J ends lost 6 bases and 2 bases respectively, with 13 bases between them. Looked up from germline, CDR1 is SQVTM and CDR2 is ANQGSEA. CDR3 size: 13 residues. In DNA form, the CDR3 reads TGCAGCGTGGATTTGACAGCGAACTATGGCTACACCTTC. It codes for CSVDLTANYGYTF.

V and J are TRBV11-2 and TRBJ2-5; 11 bases are shared with TRBD2. CDR3 length equals 17 residues. The trim removed 0 bases at V and 3 bases at J, leaving 6 bases unmatched. Germline lookup yields CDR1 SGHAT and CDR2 FQNNGV. This chain's CDR3 is CASSLDHLAGGKETQYF. The CDR3 DNA sequence: TGTGCCAGCAGCTTAGATCACTTAGCGGGAGGGAAAGAGACCCAGTACTTC.